A selection of T cell receptor beta chains follows, all from one sample in a study of CD4 and CD8 cells across lung adenocarcinoma regions. In TCRdb, the PCR reads were re-called with MiXCR into one record per CDR3 protein. The repertoire has some 23,000 distinct CDR3 sequences, over 45% of them found once; the top ten carry about half. Sequenced sample: CD8+ T cells from the center of a lung tumor. The origin of the receptors is a male donor with lung adenocarcinoma. The CD4 and CD8 labels of this study may be unreliable. The CDR3 runs from the conserved cysteine through the conserved F or W. A D gene is named only where the DNA matches it firmly. Rows may omit the clone size; those that give it use once, few, many or a size class.

d_gene	len	abundance	j_gene	v_gene	CDR3aa	CDR3nt
NA	15	NA	TRBJ2-5	TRBV6-1	CASIDSGGAQASQYF	TGTGCCAGCATTGATTCAGGGGGGGCGCAAGCGTCCCAGTACTTC
TRBD2	12	few	TRBJ2-3	TRBV12-3/TRBV12-4	CASSLQAGGPYF	TGTGCCAGCAGTTTACAAGCGGGAGGGCCGTACTTC
TRBD2	16	medium-sized	TRBJ2-1	TRBV27	CASSLSLAGMMNEQFF	TGTGCCAGCAGTTTATCACTAGCGGGTATGATGAATGAGCAGTTCTTC
TRBD1	13	medium-sized	TRBJ2-5	TRBV6-1	CASSAQGQETQYF	TGTGCCAGCAGTGCACAGGGGCAAGAGACCCAGTACTTC
NA	16	NA	TRBJ2-1	TRBV7-8	CASSFLGLSSYNEQFF	TGTGCCAGCAGCTTCCTGGGCCTTAGCTCCTACAATGAGCAGTTCTTC
NA	18	NA	TRBJ2-4	TRBV10-3	CAISYLPTGVWSKDTQYF	TGTGCCATCAGTTACCTGCCTACGGGGGTGTGGTCCAAAGACACTCAGTATTTC
NA	13	many	TRBJ2-7	TRBV6-1	CASSLGGSYEQYF	TGTGCCAGCAGCCTAGGGGGATCCTACGAGCAGTACTTC
NA	13	NA	TRBJ2-6	TRBV6-1	CASFAGGGDTLTF	TGTGCCAGCTTCGCCGGGGGTGGTGACACCCTGACTTTC
TRBD2	18	NA	TRBJ2-1	TRBV6-4	CASSDSGASGSSYNEQFF	TGTGCCAGCAGTGACTCGGGGGCTAGCGGGAGCTCCTACAATGAGCAGTTCTTC
NA	11	NA	TRBJ2-1	TRBV12-3/TRBV12-4	CASSLADEQFF	TGTGCCAGCAGTTTGGCGGATGAGCAGTTCTTC
TRBD1	15	many	TRBJ2-1	TRBV6-1	CASSDGTGRGWEQFF	TGTGCCAGCAGTGACGGGACAGGTAGAGGATGGGAGCAGTTCTTC
TRBD1	14	NA	TRBJ1-2	TRBV6-2/TRBV6-3	CASTTGDRGLGYTF	TGTGCCAGCACTACAGGGGACAGGGGGCTCGGCTACACCTTC
TRBD2	16	once	TRBJ2-4	TRBV6-2/TRBV6-3	CASSDTGGGATDTQYF	TGTGCCAGCAGTGACACGGGGGGGGGAGCAACAGACACGCAGTACTTC
TRBD1	18	NA	TRBJ2-4	TRBV12-3/TRBV12-4	CASSSPGQGGCAKNTQYF	TGTGCCAGCAGTTCACCGGGACAGGGGGGTTGTGCCAAAAACACCCAGTACTTC
NA	16	NA	TRBJ2-7	TRBV5-1	CASSPSGDPRAYEQYF	TGCGCCAGCAGCCCCTCTGGCGATCCGAGAGCCTACGAGCAGTACTTC
NA	13	few	TRBJ2-7	TRBV18	CASSPHALGEQYF	TGTGCCAGCTCACCCCACGCTCTCGGCGAGCAGTACTTC
NA	14	many	TRBJ2-1	TRBV27	CASSLSLSLHEQFF	TGTGCCAGCAGTTTATCACTTTCCCTTCATGAGCAGTTCTTC
TRBD2	15	few	TRBJ2-1	TRBV24-1	CATSDGDYQNNEQFF	TGTGCCACCAGTGATGGGGACTACCAAAACAATGAGCAGTTCTTC